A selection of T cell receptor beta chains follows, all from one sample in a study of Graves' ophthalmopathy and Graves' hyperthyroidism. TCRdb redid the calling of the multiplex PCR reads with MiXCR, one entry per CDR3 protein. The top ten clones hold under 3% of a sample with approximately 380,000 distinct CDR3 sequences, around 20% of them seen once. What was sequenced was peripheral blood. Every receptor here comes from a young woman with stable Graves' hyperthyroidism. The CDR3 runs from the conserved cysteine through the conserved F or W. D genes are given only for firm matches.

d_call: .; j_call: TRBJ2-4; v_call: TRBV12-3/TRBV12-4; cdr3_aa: CASSTQDGYKNIQYF
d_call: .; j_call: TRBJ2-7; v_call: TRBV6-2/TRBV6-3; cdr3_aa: CASSYYPEREQYF
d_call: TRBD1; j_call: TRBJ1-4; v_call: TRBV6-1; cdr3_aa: CASSWTGDNEKLFF
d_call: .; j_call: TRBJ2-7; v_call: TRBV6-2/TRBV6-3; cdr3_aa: CASHDPGLKVNEQYF
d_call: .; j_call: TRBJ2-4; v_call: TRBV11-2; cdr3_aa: CASSPMLALGAKNIQYF
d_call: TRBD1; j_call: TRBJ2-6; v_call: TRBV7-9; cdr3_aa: CASRHPVLRTGGIVREANVLTF
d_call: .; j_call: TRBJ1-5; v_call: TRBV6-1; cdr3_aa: CASSGGVRQPQHF
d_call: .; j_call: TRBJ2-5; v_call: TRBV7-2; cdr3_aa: CASSSGVGETQYF
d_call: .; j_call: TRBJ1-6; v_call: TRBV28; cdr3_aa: CASSLGTTRSYNSPLHF
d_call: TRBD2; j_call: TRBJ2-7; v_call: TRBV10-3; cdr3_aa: CAISDSGTSGRKYEQYF
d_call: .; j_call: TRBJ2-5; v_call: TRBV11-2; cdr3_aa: CASSLELRNAQYF
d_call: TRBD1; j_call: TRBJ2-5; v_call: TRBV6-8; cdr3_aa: CASSSGQGWQKTQETQYF
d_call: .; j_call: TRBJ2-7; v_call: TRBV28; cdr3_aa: CASSFVGGHEQYF
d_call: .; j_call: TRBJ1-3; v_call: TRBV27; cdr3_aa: CASRKGVTVGNTIYF
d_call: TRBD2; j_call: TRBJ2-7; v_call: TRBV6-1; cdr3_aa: CASRPPSAGGPDEQYF
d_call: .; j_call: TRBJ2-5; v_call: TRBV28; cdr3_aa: CASSLSGPHETQYF
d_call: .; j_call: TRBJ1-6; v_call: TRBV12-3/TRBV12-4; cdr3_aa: CASSFGGDYNSPLHF
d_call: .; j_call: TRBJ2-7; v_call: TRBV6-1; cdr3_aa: CASRGLQYEQYF
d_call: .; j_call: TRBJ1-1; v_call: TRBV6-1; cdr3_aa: CASSEGELNTEAFF
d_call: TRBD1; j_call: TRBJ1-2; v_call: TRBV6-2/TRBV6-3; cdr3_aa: CASSYLIRGTDNYGYTF
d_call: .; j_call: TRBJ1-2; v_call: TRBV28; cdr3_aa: CASRDDGYTF
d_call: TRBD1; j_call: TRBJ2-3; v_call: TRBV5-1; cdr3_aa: CASSLRTGVTDTQYF
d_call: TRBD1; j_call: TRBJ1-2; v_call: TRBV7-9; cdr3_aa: CASSLTGGAHGYTF
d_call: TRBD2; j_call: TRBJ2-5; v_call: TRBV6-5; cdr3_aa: CASRTYSGTEGETQYF
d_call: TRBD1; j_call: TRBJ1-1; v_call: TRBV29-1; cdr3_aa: CSVMGQVRTEAFF